This TCR beta chain originates from a study of metastatic and nonmetastatic thyroid tumors. Study information: Comparative analysis of repertoires was undertaken across blood and tumor or nodule tissue obtained from malignant and benign thyroid patients.

Through MiXCR, TCRdb re-clonotyped the PCR reads. The table records tens of thousands of clones, roughly 19% of them present only once. The CDR3 extends over 13 amino acids. Germline CDR1 MNHNY, CDR2 SVGAGI (reference sequence). V gave up 3 bases and J gave up 4 bases, with 6 bases separating them. Patients had received no treatment of any kind before thyroid surgery. This clone was observed a few times. The TCR comes from a female donor with papillary thyroid cancer or a benign thyroid nodule (not recorded which). Some clones in this sample may be carry-over from other donors' samples. Specimen: blood. The chain recombines TRBV6-6 with TRBJ2-2; unclear D gene. The CDR3 DNA reads TGTGCCAGCAGTTATGGCAGCACCGGGGAGCTGTTTTTT. Its protein product is CASSYGSTGELFF.